Presented here are 9 T cell receptor beta chains from one specimen sequenced in a study of CD8+ T cells in alopecia areata. As to treatment: oral pan-JAK inhibitor, 5-10 mg twice daily. Reverse transcription of extracted RNA yielded cDNA, which provided the sequencing template. Measured with immunoSEQ multiplex PCR; TCRdb has only the in-frame clones, and not every one. The top ten clones hold about 31% of a sample with 110,000 or so clones, approximately 52% of them seen once. Sequenced here: CD8+ T cells sorted from blood, sampled at week 4, from a patient treated with tofacitinib. These receptors originate from a human donor with alopecia areata.

This chain connects TRBV30 to TRBJ1-2, with 9 bases lining up with TRBD1. The CDR3 is 13 residues long. Trimming at V came to 3 bases and at J to 2 bases, leaving 1 base not matched to a gene. Germline V gives CDR1 GTSNPN, CDR2 SVGIG (reference sequence). Written as DNA, the CDR3 is TGTGCCTGGAGGGGGACAGGGAACTATGGCTACACCTTC. The encoded protein is CAWRGTGNYGYTF.

The rearrangement joins TRBV29-1 to TRBJ2-3; D call uncertain. The CDR3 has 12 residues. The germline V and J ends were trimmed by 3 bases and 6 bases, with 10 bases remaining between them. The germline CDR1 and CDR2 sequences are SQVTM and ANQGSEA. CDR3 DNA sequence: TGCAGCGTTGACCCAAGCTCGGATACGCAGTATTTT. Its translation: CSVDPSSDTQYF.

V is TRBV29-1 and J is TRBJ2-7; no clear D gene. The CDR3 length is 15 residues. Trimming removed 7 bases from V and 2 bases from J, with 21 bases in between. Per germline, CDR1 SQVTM and CDR2 ANQGSEA. DNA of the CDR3: TGCAGCGCCGCCGTGACGGCCGCTACCCCCTACGAGCAGTACTTC. Protein sequence: CSAAVTAATPYEQYF.

V is TRBV29-1 and J is TRBJ2-1; no clear D gene. The CDR3 runs to 12 residues. V dropped 3 bases and J dropped 6 bases, with 9 bases sitting between them. Germline V gene lookup returns CDR1 SQVTM and CDR2 ANQGSEA. CDR3 residues: CSVELAFNEQFF. The CDR3 DNA reads as TGCAGCGTTGAGCTGGCCTTCAATGAGCAGTTCTTC.

This clone was counted between two and nine times. The chain recombines TRBV29-1 with TRBJ1-5, with 10 bases identical to TRBD1. The V gene's germline CDR1 is SQVTM and CDR2 ANQGSEA. The CDR3 is 13 residues long. Trimming took 4 bases from V and 5 from J; bases not matched to a gene: 2. Here the CDR3 DNA reads TGCAGCGTTGTTGGACAGGGGGATCAGCCCCAGCATTTT. It translates to CSVVGQGDQPQHF.

This chain joins TRBV6-6 and TRBJ1-6; 12 bases fit TRBD1. J was trimmed by 9 bases and V by 7 bases; bases with no gene match: 4. This CDR3 spans 14 amino acids. Germline CDR1 is MNHNY and CDR2 is SVGAGI (reference sequence). The CDR3 is CASTRDRGLSPLHF. The CDR3 DNA follows: TGTGCCAGCACCAGGGACAGGGGGCTTTCACCCCTCCACTTT.

The chain carries TRBV6-5 and TRBJ2-7; D not certain. V lost 4 bases and J lost 0, with 7 bases in between. The CDR3 extends over 13 amino acids. Germline-derived CDR1 and CDR2 are MNHEY and SVGAGI. Written as DNA, the CDR3 is TGTGCCAGCAGTTCAGGCACCTCCTACGAGCAGTACTTC. This gives the protein CASSSGTSYEQYF.

In DNA form, the CDR3 reads TGTGCCAGCCGCGGACCCCGTTTGGAGCAGTACTTC. It specifies CASRGPRLEQYF. The rearrangement joins TRBV6-5 to TRBJ2-7; D unclear. Between the trimmed V and J ends, which lost 8 bases and 7 bases, there was a span of 15 bases. There are 12 residues in the CDR3. Germline CDR1 and CDR2: MNHEY and SVGAGI.

This clone was seen a few times. This chain links TRBV5-1 with TRBJ1-2; D uncertain. The CDR3 loop spans 14 amino acids. V gave up 3 bases and J gave up 5 bases, with 14 bases separating them. CDR1 is SGHRS and CDR2 is YFSETQ in the germline V gene. DNA of the CDR3: TGCGCCAGCAGCTATCACGGGGAGGAGTATGGCTACACCTTC. Translated, it gives CASSYHGEEYGYTF.